This T cell receptor beta chain was identified during a study of immune evolution from preneoplasia to lung adenocarcinoma. Study-level findings and limits: Top clone share appeared to fall from AAH through AIS, MIA, adenocarcinoma. Normal lung had highest clonality; later lesions appeared denser, more diverse.

The CDR3 length is 16 residues. Comments on this clone: Its specificity is unknown.

Method: immunoSEQ multiplex PCR; TCRdb's copy keeps in-frame clones and lacks some. The sample lists fewer than 13,000 clones, 75% to 85% seen once, with about 9% in the top ten. The V call is TRBV21-1, the J call TRBJ2-1; TRBD1 reflects the table's D call only, with no check against the DNA. TRBV21-1 is a recognized pseudogene. Material: FFPE minimally invasive lung adenocarcinoma tissue. The clonotype was recovered from a donor older than 65 with lung adenocarcinoma. The CDR3 spells CASSTGETRSYNEQFF. The CDR3 region has the DNA TGTGCCAGCAGCACAGGGGAGACGAGGTCCTACAATGAGCAGTTCTTC.